What follows is one T cell receptor beta chain and its context. The antigen is not known. The sample originates from a study of tumor-infiltrating lymphocytes in localized non-small cell lung cancer. Study results and caveats: Higher tumor T cell infiltration than in uninvolved lung was supported by TCRbeta sequencing. Different pieces of the same tissue were used for each assay. T-cell fraction did not differ between immunotypes IM1 and IM2.

The germline V gene encodes CDR1 MDHEN and CDR2 SYDVKM. CDR3 length: 16 residues. Trimming took 2 bases from V and 0 from J, leaving 10 bases between them. Clones were sequenced by immunoSEQ multiplex PCR, and TCRdb holds only the in-frame ones, with some missing. This table holds approximately 16,000 clones, more than 40% found once. This clonotype was sampled from a human donor with non-small cell lung cancer. The sample comprised lung tumor tissue. The chain links TRBV28 to TRBJ1-4; D unclear. Here the CDR3 reads CASSLNQPPTNEKLFF. The CDR3 DNA sequence: TGTGCCAGCAGTTTAAACCAACCCCCAACTAATGAAAAACTGTTTTTT.